Each of the 21 T cell receptor beta chains below was sequenced from the same sample in a study of cytomegalovirus exposure and HLA in healthy donors. The PCR made use of 60 Vbeta and 13 Jbeta primers. The repertoire was sequenced with immunoSEQ multiplex PCR; TCRdb's copy has only in-frame clones and lacks some. In total, the table holds approximately 110,000 clones. The specimen sequenced was PBMCs. The origin of the receptors is a man aged 35 to 55 in good health and CMV-seronegative.

The chain is built from TRBV6-5 and TRBJ1-2; 7 bases are shared with TRBD1. CDR3 length: 13 residues. V lost 7 bases, J lost 2 bases, and 4 bases stayed unmatched. Germline CDR1 MNHEY, CDR2 SVGAGI. CDR3 loop: CASTRQGNYGYTF. The CDR3 DNA reads TGTGCCAGCACCCGACAGGGCAACTATGGCTACACCTTC.

The chain joins TRBV5-1 to TRBJ2-5; D may be TRBD1 (5 bases). The V gene lost 6 bases and the J gene lost 5 bases, with 11 bases spanning the gap. In germline, CDR1 is SGHRS, CDR2 YFSETQ. The CDR3 length is 12 residues. The CDR3 here is CASTSAGETQYF. In DNA form, the CDR3 reads TGCGCCAGCACCTCCGCAGGGGAGACCCAGTACTTC. Together with reference TRBV5-1 and TRBJ2-5, the CDR3 gives the full variable domain: KAGVTQTPRYLIKTRGQQVTLSCSPISGHRSVSWYQQTPGQGLQFLFEYFSETQRNKGNFPGRFSGRQFSNSRSEMNVSTLELGDSALYLCASTSAGETQYFGPGTRLLVL.

The chain is built from TRBV27 and TRBJ2-3; perhaps TRBD1 as D (7 bases). Germline V gene lookup returns CDR1 MNHEY and CDR2 SMNVEV (reference sequence). V lost 7 bases and J 0 bases, leaving 14 bases between the germline ends. The CDR3 extends over 15 amino acids. In nucleotides, the CDR3 is TGTGCCAGCACCACAGGGGCGGGGAGCACAGATACGCAGTATTTT. Residues: CASTTGAGSTDTQYF.

The J gene is TRBJ1-5, the V gene TRBV10-3; no firm D call. Trimming left V 6 bases short and J 6 bases short, with 18 bases between. The CDR3 has 15 amino acids. Germline CDR1 ENHRY, CDR2 SYGVKD. The CDR3 DNA follows: TGTGCCATCAGCTACTCCCTCCGGGGAGGTCAGCCCCAGCATTTT. Amino acid sequence: CAISYSLRGGQPQHF.

The gene calls are TRBV5-4 and TRBJ1-1; TRBD1 matches at 7 bases. V lost 5 bases to trimming and J lost 0 bases; unmatched junction nucleotides: 7. CDR1 and CDR2 (germline): SGHNT, YYREEE (reference sequence). The CDR3 length is 15 residues. The CDR3 sequence is CASRPQQGMNTEAFF. CDR3 DNA sequence: TGTGCCAGCAGGCCCCAACAGGGGATGAACACTGAAGCTTTCTTT.

The chain carries TRBV10-3 and TRBJ1-2; 10 nucleotides align to TRBD1. V lost 0 bases and J lost 6; bases outside the gene matches: 1. The CDR3 length is 14 residues. Germline assignment: CDR1 ENHRY and CDR2 SYGVKD. The CDR3 protein is CAISESTGGDGYTF. The CDR3 DNA reads as TGTGCCATCAGTGAGTCGACAGGGGGCGATGGCTACACCTTC.

The chain links TRBV5-6 to TRBJ2-7; D remains ambiguous. Germline CDR1 is SGHDT and CDR2 is YYEEEE. The V end lost 0 bases, the J end lost 0 bases, and 10 bases lay between the germline ends. There are 15 residues in the CDR3. This CDR3 is CASSLVGRPSYEQYF. CDR3 coding DNA: TGTGCCAGCAGCTTGGTGGGCAGGCCCTCCTACGAGCAGTACTTC.

The rearrangement uses TRBV11-3 and TRBJ1-1, with a weak D call TRBD1 (6 bases). Germline V gene sequence: CDR1 SGHNT, CDR2 YENEEA. This CDR3 has 14 amino acids. Trimming shortened V by 5 bases and J by 1 base, and 11 bases separated the two germline ends. Here the CDR3 DNA reads TGTGCCAGCAGCCCGGGACACCAGAACACTGAAGCTTTCTTT. This translates into CASSPGHQNTEAFF.

The chain uses TRBV19 and TRBJ2-4; TRBD1 aligns across 10 bases. V lost 5 bases, J lost 1 base, and 8 bases stayed unmatched. The CDR3 loop spans 17 amino acids. Germline V CDR1 and CDR2: LNHDA, SQIVND (reference sequence). The CDR3, as DNA: TGTGCCAGTAGTGTAAGGACAGGGGGTGGGGCCAAAAACATTCAGTACTTC. Translation gives CASSVRTGGGAKNIQYF.

V usage is TRBV28 and J usage is TRBJ2-7; 12 nucleotides align to TRBD2. The length of the CDR3 is 14 residues. Germline V gene lookup returns CDR1 MDHEN and CDR2 SYDVKM. The junction had 3 bases not matched to a gene; V was cut back by 6 bases and J by 3 bases. CDR3 sequence reads: CASRLAGGNYEQYF. CDR3 sequence (DNA): TGTGCCAGCAGACTAGCGGGAGGAAACTACGAGCAGTACTTC.

The rearrangement uses TRBV6-1 and TRBJ1-3; D is uncertain. From germline, CDR1 is MNHNS and CDR2 SASEGT. The CDR3 runs 13 residues. Trimming stripped 7 bases from V and 7 bases from J, with 14 bases between. The CDR3 loop reads CASNPGGGNTIYF. CDR3 in DNA: TGTGCCAGCAATCCAGGAGGTGGCAACACCATATATTTT.

V and J are TRBV2 and TRBJ2-3; 12 nucleotides match TRBD1. The CDR3 sequence is 15 residues long. The J segment lost 6 bases and the V segment lost 11 bases, leaving 12 bases of the junction unmatched. Germline CDR1 is SNHLY and CDR2 is FYNNEI. The CDR3 DNA reads TGTGCCGGTAAAGGCCGGGACAGGGGGCGGGATACGCAGTATTTT. Amino acids: CAGKGRDRGRDTQYF.

The chain recombines TRBV27 with TRBJ2-7; 9 nucleotides align to TRBD1. The CDR3 covers 13 residues. CDR1 and CDR2 (germline): MNHEY, SMNVEV (reference sequence). With 8 bases clipped from V and 6 bases from J, the junction kept 8 bases outside the gene matches. The CDR3 sequence: CASARDRAGEQYF. The CDR3 DNA is TGTGCCAGCGCTCGGGACAGGGCGGGCGAGCAGTACTTC.

V is TRBV7-9 and J is TRBJ1-5, with 8 bases lining up with TRBD1. The CDR3 has 15 amino acids. CDR1 is SEHNR, CDR2 FQNEAQ, per germline (reference sequence). Trimming took 1 base from V and 6 from J; bases not matched to a gene: 5. CDR3 residues: CASSLGGDRGQPQHF. CDR3 coding DNA: TGTGCCAGCAGCTTAGGGGGAGACAGGGGTCAGCCCCAGCATTTT. The complete variable domain, with remaining parts taken from reference TRBV7-9 and TRBJ1-5, reads DTGVSQNPRHKITKRGQNVTFRCDPISEHNRLYWYRQTLGQGPEFLTYFQNEAQLEKSRLLSDRFSAERPKGSFSTLEIQRTEQGDSAMYLCASSLGGDRGQPQHFGDGTRLSIL.

The genes are TRBV19 and TRBJ1-5; 7 nucleotides align to TRBD1. The CDR3 is 17 amino acids. Germline CDR1 reads LNHDA; CDR2 reads SQIVND (reference sequence). J was trimmed by 0 bases and V by 6 bases; bases with no gene match: 11. CDR3 sequence reads: CASSPTGRKYSNQPQHF. The CDR3 DNA reads TGTGCCAGTAGCCCGACAGGGCGGAAATATAGCAATCAGCCCCAGCATTTT.

Comments on this clone: A read error may produce the germline difference seen at one junction end. This chain connects TRBV11-1 to TRBJ2-1, with 11 nucleotides matching TRBD2. The CDR3 runs 14 residues. CDR1 and CDR2 (germline): SGHAT, FQDESV (reference sequence). The CDR3 region has the DNA TGTGCCAGCAGCCTAGCGGGAGGCTACAATGAGCAGTTCTTC. This translates into CASSLAGGYNEQFF.

The chain employs TRBV5-1 and TRBJ2-2, with 7 positions matching TRBD2. The CDR3 runs to 17 residues. Germline CDR1 SGHRS, CDR2 YFSETQ. Trimming at V came to 5 bases and at J to 1 base, leaving 11 bases not matched to a gene. In DNA form, the CDR3 reads TGCGCCAGCAGTTCGTCGGAGGGAGGGCTGAACACCGGGGAGCTGTTTTTT. Its translation: CASSSSEGGLNTGELFF.

The chain employs TRBV6-1 and TRBJ1-1; D not certain. The CDR3 contains 13 residues. CDR1 and CDR2 (germline): MNHNS, SASEGT. The V gene lost 8 bases and the J gene lost 0 bases, with 10 bases spanning the gap. DNA of the CDR3: TGTGCCAGCCGAAGTAACATGAACACTGAAGCTTTCTTT. Translating gives CASRSNMNTEAFF.

The rearrangement joins TRBV6-5 to TRBJ2-7; 7 bases align to TRBD2. V lost 7 bases and J lost 4; bases outside the gene matches: 10. Germline values: CDR1 MNHEY, CDR2 SVGAGI. The CDR3 contains 14 residues. The CDR3 spells CASKLGEGRYEQYF. DNA of the CDR3: TGTGCCAGCAAATTAGGGGAGGGCCGTTACGAGCAGTACTTC.

The gene calls are TRBV27 and TRBJ2-3; 9 bases are a match to TRBD1. The CDR3 contains 14 residues. The V and J ends lost 5 bases and 4 bases, in that order; junction bases with no gene match: 4. Looked up from germline, CDR1 is MNHEY and CDR2 is SMNVEV (reference sequence). The chain's CDR3 is CASSPGTGSDTQYF. As DNA, the CDR3 is TGTGCCAGCAGTCCCGGGACAGGGTCAGATACGCAGTATTTT.

The rearrangement links TRBV9 to TRBJ1-2; D is possibly TRBD1 (6 bases). Trimming cost V 0 bases and J 5 bases, with 14 bases left between them. CDR3 length equals 15 residues. The germline V gene has CDR1 SGDLS and CDR2 YYNGEE. The CDR3 DNA is TGTGCCAGCAGCGTAGGAACAGGGCCCGCTTATGGCTACACCTTC. As protein: CASSVGTGPAYGYTF.